The next 11 T cell receptor beta chains were all read from a single sample in a study of tumor-infiltrating lymphocytes in oesophageal squamous cell carcinoma. TCRdb reprocessed the PCR reads with MiXCR, giving one entry per CDR3 protein. The sample has about 14,000 distinct CDR3 sequences, around 55% seen once. Sequencing used esophageal tumor tissue. All receptors derive from a male donor with esophageal squamous cell carcinoma.

This chain joins TRBV7-3 and TRBJ1-1, with a weak D call TRBD1 (5 bases). Germline lookup yields CDR1 SGHTA and CDR2 FQGTGA. The V end lost 2 bases, the J end lost 0 bases, and 10 bases lay between the germline ends. The CDR3 runs to 15 residues. The CDR3 nucleotides are TGTGCCAGCAGCTTAGGGGGGTTCTTGAACACTGAAGCTTTCTTT. As protein: CASSLGGFLNTEAFF.

V gene TRBV6-6 combines with J gene TRBJ2-3; 7 bases match TRBD2. The closer fit of TRBJ2-1 to the DNA end suggests the J call may be wrong. Per the germline V gene, CDR1 is MNHNY and CDR2 is SVGAGI (reference sequence). The CDR3 runs to 17 residues. CDR3: CASSLLPLAATYNEQFF. In DNA, the CDR3 is TGTGCCAGCAGTTTACTCCCTCTAGCGGCTACCTACAATGAGCAGTTCTTC.

This clonotype was seen just once. V and J are TRBV7-2 and TRBJ1-1; D may be TRBD1 (6 bases). This CDR3 is built from 15 residues. The V gene's germline CDR1 is SGHTA and CDR2 FQGNSA. V was shortened by 5 bases and J by 0 bases, with 13 bases between the two germline ends. The CDR3 spells CASSDYRAMNTEAFF. CDR3 DNA sequence: TGTGCCAGCAGCGATTACAGGGCCATGAACACTGAAGCTTTCTTT.

As concerns this clonotype: The conserved phenylalanine or tryptophan normally closing the CDR3 is absent here, so this likely arose from a read error. The limits of the CDR3 on the DNA are not certain, so only TCRdb's listed CDR3 is given. The rearrangement joins TRBV5-6 to TRBJ1-6; the table names TRBD1, a call not compared with the DNA. From its first to its last residue, the CDR3 has 17 amino acids. The V gene's germline CDR1 is SGHDT and CDR2 YYEEEE. Here the CDR3 reads CASRLGQGRDYGYTFGS.

This clonotype was detected a few times. This chain connects TRBV7-6 to TRBJ2-3, with D possibly called TRBD1 or TRBD2 (5 bases each). The end of the DNA fits TRBJ2-7 better, so the J call may be wrong. This CDR3 has 15 amino acids. Germline CDR1 SGHVS, CDR2 FNYEAQ. The CDR3 region has the DNA TGTGCCAGCAGCTCCCAAAGGGACCCACAGGACGAGCAGTACTTC. Encoded protein: CASSSQRDPQDEQYF.

Only a few counts were recorded for this clonotype. CDR3 sequence reads: CASSLQGLKAKNIQYF. The CDR3 DNA sequence: TGTGCCAGCAGTCTACAGGGACTGAAAGCCAAAAACATTCAGTACTTC. The chain is built from TRBV7-9 and TRBJ2-4; D possibly uses TRBD1 or TRBD2 (6 bases each). Trimming left V 6 bases short and J 0 bases short, with 15 bases between. The germline V gene has CDR1 SEHNR and CDR2 FQNEAQ (reference sequence). The CDR3 consists of 16 residues.

On this clonotype itself: This clone may be a read error of a much larger clone one base away. The chain carries TRBV5-6 and TRBJ2-7; D gene uncertain. Germline V lookup: CDR1 SGHDT, CDR2 YYEEEE. V lost 0 bases and J 7 bases, leaving 5 bases between the germline ends. The CDR3 runs to 11 residues. The CDR3 region has the DNA TGTGCCAGCAGCTTGGCGTATGAGCAGTACTTC. Encoded protein: CASSLAYEQYF. Combining the CDR3 with reference TRBV5-6 and TRBJ2-7 gives the whole variable domain DAGVTQSPTHLIKTRGQQVTLRCSPKSGHDTVSWYQQALGQGPQFIFQYYEEEERQRGNFPDRFSGHQFPNYSSELNVNALLLGDSALYLCASSLAYEQYFGPGTRLTVT.

This clonotype appeared many times. This CDR3 is CASRGIVRNEQFF. The CDR3, as DNA: TGTGCCAGCCGCGGGATAGTACGCAATGAGCAGTTCTTC. This sequence joins TRBV6-2 or TRBV6-3 and TRBJ2-1; D perhaps matches TRBD2 (6 bases). The CDR3 covers 13 residues. Germline V CDR1 and CDR2: MNHEY, SVGEGT. V was shortened by 8 bases and J by 6 bases, with 14 bases between the two germline ends.

This clonotype was picked up one time. One end of the junction varies from germline; a read error may be responsible. The chain combines TRBV28 with TRBJ2-2; weak D call: TRBD1 (5 bases). Germline-derived CDR1 and CDR2 are MDHEN and SYDVKM. CDR3 length: 14 residues. For the CDR3, the DNA is TGTGCCAGCCGGAACAGGTTGAACACCGTGGAGCTGTTTTTT. Protein: CASRNRLNTVELFF.

This clonotype was counted many times. Mismatch with germline at one junction end may stem from a read error. The rearrangement uses TRBV7-7 and TRBJ1-2; maybe TRBD1 (6 bases). Germline CDR1 is SSHAT and CDR2 is FNYEAQ (reference sequence). This CDR3 has 14 residues. CDR3 protein: CASSIEQGHYGYTF. The CDR3 region has the DNA TGTGCTAGCAGCATTGAACAGGGCCACTATGGCTACACCTTC.

The chain recombines TRBV7-8 with TRBJ2-5, with TRBD1 as a possible D gene (5 bases). Deletions cut 2 bases from V and 5 bases from J, with 9 bases between. The length of the CDR3 is 13 residues. In germline, CDR1 is SGHVS, CDR2 FQNEAQ. CDR3 loop: CASSLRGVETQYF. The CDR3 region has the DNA TGTGCCAGCAGCTTAAGGGGTGTCGAGACCCAGTACTTC.